This T cell receptor beta chain was documented in a study of identical twins. This clonotype turned up a few times. What it binds is unknown. General study findings and limits: Twin sharing of out-of-frame TCR alpha was underestimated by models in monozygotic pairs. Rather than following the same donors, the conclusions depended on cross-sectional statistical analysis. Partly confounded zero-insertion analyses could result from invariant MAIT and iNKT cells.

Trimming took 7 bases from V and 2 from J; bases not matched to a gene: 2. The CDR3 covers 13 residues. Germline assignment: CDR1 KGHDR and CDR2 SFDVKD. Template switching supplied a universal primer site; unique molecular identifiers were carried on the cDNA. TCRdb processed the 5' RACE reads anew with MiXCR; each CDR3 protein has one entry. The data show around 680,000 distinct CDR3 sequences, with less than 10% seen just once and 0.75% to 1% held by the top ten. This sample was also put to use in a study of yellow fever vaccine responses in identical twins.

This chain links TRBV24-1 with TRBJ2-3, with 7 bases fitting TRBD2. The origin of this receptor is a woman aged 18-29 years in good health. Sequencing was performed on PBMCs. In nucleotides, the CDR3 is TGTGCCACCAGGGGGACTATCACAGATACGCAGTATTTT. This sequence encodes CATRGTITDTQYF.